What follows are 26 T cell receptor beta chains derived from one specimen sequenced in a study of PD-1 blockade in classical Hodgkin lymphoma. The protocol was immunoSEQ multiplex PCR, while the TCRdb copy is restricted to in-frame clones and leaves out a portion. This sample has roughly 7,200 clones, with 80% found just once. The patients all showed relapse after autologous stem cell transplantation, while their brentuximab vedotin exposure varied. By magnetic negative selection, CD4+ T cells were purified from thawed PBMCs. The sample in question was CD4+ T cells from blood, obtained at baseline. These receptors originate from a human donor with classical Hodgkin lymphoma.

The V and J genes are TRBV18 and TRBJ2-3; D perhaps matches TRBD2 (6 bases). The germline gives CDR1 KGHSH, CDR2 LQKENI. The CDR3 runs 16 residues. Trimming left V 3 bases short and J 0 bases short, with 13 bases between. DNA for the CDR3: TGTGCCAGCTCACCTTCCGCCAGCGGGAGCACAGATACGCAGTATTTT. The encoded protein is CASSPSASGSTDTQYF.

There are a few counts of this clone. J is TRBJ2-2 and V is TRBV9; 12 positions agree with TRBD2. Trimming cost V 0 bases and J 7 bases; bases outside gene matches: 4. Germline V lookup: CDR1 SGDLS, CDR2 YYNGEE. The CDR3 spans 16 residues. The CDR3 DNA is TGTGCCAGCAGCGTAGGGACTAGCGGGGATGGCGGGGAGCTGTTTTTT. Amino acid sequence: CASSVGTSGDGGELFF.

The chain joins TRBV4-2 to TRBJ2-3, with unresolved D. Germline loops: CDR1 LGHNA, CDR2 YNFKEQ. The CDR3 has 15 amino acids. The ends were cut back, 3 bases at V and 2 bases at J, with 12 bases in the middle. The CDR3 loop is CASSQNWAITDTQYF. The CDR3 DNA is TGTGCCAGCAGCCAGAATTGGGCCATCACAGATACGCAGTATTTT.

The table lists this clone with a few counts. The V call is TRBV5-1, the J call TRBJ2-1; D unresolved. The CDR3 has 14 residues. Trimming pared 4 bases from V and 4 bases from J, leaving 12 bases between. Germline-derived CDR1 and CDR2 are SGHRS and YFSETQ. The CDR3 nucleotides read TGCGCCAGCAGCACCCCTGGGATGTACAATGAGCAGTTCTTC. Translated: CASSTPGMYNEQFF.

This clone came up a few times. The chain recombines TRBV2 with TRBJ2-1; tentatively, D is TRBD1 (5 bases). V was trimmed by 9 bases and J by 6 bases, leaving 12 bases between them. The CDR3 runs 12 residues. CDR1 is SNHLY, CDR2 FYNNEI, per germline. CDR3 sequence (DNA): TGTGCCAGAGGCAGGGTTCGCAATGAGCAGTTCTTC. Its translation: CARGRVRNEQFF.

The chain is built from TRBV18 and TRBJ1-1, with 7 bases identical to TRBD1. Germline assignment: CDR1 KGHSH and CDR2 LQKENI. The CDR3 contains 15 residues. The J segment lost 4 bases and the V segment lost 3 bases, leaving 8 bases of the junction unmatched. The CDR3 is CASSPRQGPITEAFF. Written as DNA, the CDR3 is TGTGCCAGCTCACCTCGACAGGGCCCGATCACTGAAGCTTTCTTT.

V gene TRBV10-3 combines with J gene TRBJ1-4, with D tentatively TRBD1 (6 bases). Germline V gives CDR1 ENHRY, CDR2 SYGVKD. The CDR3 extends over 15 amino acids. The V and J ends lost 6 bases and 7 bases respectively, with 18 bases between them. CDR3 protein: CAIRDPGARGEKLFF. CDR3 nucleotide sequence: TGTGCCATCAGGGATCCAGGGGCGAGGGGTGAAAAACTGTTTTTT.

This chain joins TRBV4-1 and TRBJ1-3, with D perhaps TRBD1 (5 bases). Germline CDR1 reads MGHRA; CDR2 reads YSYEKL. This CDR3 has 18 residues. V dropped 3 bases and J dropped 4 bases, with 22 bases sitting between them. The CDR3 nucleotides are TGCGCCAGCAGCCACGGCCCAGGGTCATATCTAAACGGAAACACCATATATTTT. Residues: CASSHGPGSYLNGNTIYF.

The chain combines TRBV5-1 with TRBJ2-1, with 7 bases identical to TRBD2. The CDR3 is made up of 15 amino acids. Per the germline V gene, CDR1 is SGHRS and CDR2 is YFSETQ. V was pared by 0 bases and J by 3 bases, with 3 bases of the junction left unmatched. CDR3 nucleotide sequence: TGCGCCAGCAGCTTGGACCCGGGGGGCTACAATGAGCAGTTCTTC. This encodes CASSLDPGGYNEQFF.

There are a few counts of this clone. The J gene is TRBJ2-3, the V gene TRBV11-2; no clear D. The CDR3 is 13 amino acids. Per germline, CDR1 SGHAT and CDR2 FQNNGV. The germline V and J ends were trimmed by 2 bases and 4 bases, with 7 bases remaining between them. The chain's CDR3 is CASSLNAPDTQYF. The CDR3 DNA is TGTGCCAGCAGCTTAAACGCCCCAGATACGCAGTATTTT.

The genes are TRBV6-6 and TRBJ2-1; D might be TRBD2 (6 bases). This CDR3 is 13 amino acids long. Trimming took 6 bases from V and 6 from J, leaving 12 bases between them. The germline gives CDR1 MNHNY, CDR2 SVGAGI (reference sequence). DNA for the CDR3: TGTGCCAGCAGCCACAGGAGGGGCAATGAGCAGTTCTTC. Its protein product is CASSHRRGNEQFF.

The rearrangement uses TRBV2 and TRBJ2-5; the D gene is possibly TRBD2 (6 bases). The CDR3 consists of 14 residues. V dropped 3 bases and J dropped 5 bases, with 13 bases sitting between them. Looked up from germline, CDR1 is SNHLY and CDR2 is FYNNEI. CDR3 DNA: TGTGCCAGCAGTGAGGACCTTGGGAGGGAGACCCAGTACTTC. Encoded protein: CASSEDLGRETQYF.

The J gene is TRBJ1-6, the V gene TRBV6-6; D possibly corresponds to TRBD1 (6 bases). Trimming took 6 bases from V and 7 from J, leaving 16 bases between them. This CDR3 is built from 15 residues. Germline V gives CDR1 MNHNY, CDR2 SVGAGI (reference sequence). The CDR3 nucleotides are TGTGCCAGCAGACCTACATGGGGACAAAATTCACCCCTCCACTTT. It codes for CASRPTWGQNSPLHF.

V usage is TRBV10-3 and J usage is TRBJ2-1; tentatively, D is TRBD2 (5 bases). The ends were cut back, 7 bases at V and 0 bases at J, with 7 bases in the middle. Per germline, CDR1 ENHRY and CDR2 SYGVKD. This CDR3 has 13 residues. Here the CDR3 reads CAITDFSYNEQFF. The DNA for the CDR3 is TGTGCCATCACGGACTTCTCCTACAATGAGCAGTTCTTC.

The chain links TRBV2 to TRBJ2-7; tentatively, D is TRBD1 (6 bases). Between the trimmed V and J ends, which lost 7 bases and 0 bases, there was a span of 16 bases. The CDR3 is 15 amino acids. CDR1 and CDR2 from the germline V gene are SNHLY and FYNNEI. The CDR3 DNA reads TGTGCCAGCATGGACCCCGGGACAACCTCCTACGAGCAGTACTTC. It translates to CASMDPGTTSYEQYF.

The chain combines TRBV19 with TRBJ1-2; possible D gene TRBD1, 5 bases. The ends were cut back, 7 bases at V and 8 bases at J, with 17 bases in the middle. From germline, CDR1 is LNHDA and CDR2 SQIVND (reference sequence). The CDR3 is 13 residues long. The CDR3 here is CASTGRGRRGYTF. In DNA, the CDR3 is TGTGCCAGTACTGGACGGGGCCGGAGGGGCTACACCTTC.

V gene TRBV27 combines with J gene TRBJ2-1, with D perhaps matching TRBD1 or TRBD2 (7 bases each). The CDR3 spans 17 residues. Germline CDR1 MNHEY, CDR2 SMNVEV (reference sequence). V lost 4 bases and J lost 2, with 18 bases in between. This CDR3 reads CASSSQGGGRTYNEQFF. CDR3 DNA sequence: TGTGCCAGCAGTTCCCAGGGGGGGGGCCGGACCTACAATGAGCAGTTCTTC.

The chain carries TRBV19 and TRBJ2-3; 11 bases map to TRBD2. Per germline, CDR1 LNHDA and CDR2 SQIVND (reference sequence). Trimming took 2 bases from V and 5 from J; bases not matched to a gene: 3. This CDR3 comprises 15 residues. CDR3 amino acids: CASSIRLAGRDTQYF. The CDR3 region has the DNA TGTGCCAGTAGTATAAGACTAGCGGGGAGAGATACGCAGTATTTT.

This chain links TRBV7-2 with TRBJ2-7; D not certain. The germline gives CDR1 SGHTA, CDR2 FQGNSA. V lost 5 bases to trimming and J lost 3 bases, with 11 bases between them. The CDR3 covers 13 residues. The CDR3 DNA reads as TGTGCCAGCAGCCCTCAGACTGGCTACGAGCAGTACGTC. Amino acid sequence: CASSPQTGYEQYV.

This clone is a singleton in its sample. The chain's CDR3 is CASSPRRTGSNTGELFF. CDR3 nucleotide sequence: TGTGCCAGCAGCCCTAGACGGACAGGGTCGAACACCGGGGAGCTGTTTTTT. This rearrangement joins TRBV5-4 to TRBJ2-2, with TRBD1 matching 8 bases. Trimming took 4 bases from V and 0 from J; bases not matched to a gene: 8. The V gene's germline CDR1 is SGHNT and CDR2 YYREEE (reference sequence). There are 17 residues in the CDR3.

This chain joins TRBV30 and TRBJ1-4; D not resolved. CDR3 length equals 11 residues. V was shortened by 6 bases and J by 11 bases, with 13 bases between the two germline ends. Germline V CDR1 and CDR2: GTSNPN, SVGIG (reference sequence). The CDR3 coding sequence is TGTGCCTGCACCTCCCTAGGCAAACTGTTTTTT. Translating it yields CACTSLGKLFF.

This clone was picked up one time. The chain uses TRBV2 and TRBJ1-2, with D hard to call. Germline V gene data show CDR1 as SNHLY and CDR2 as FYNNEI. Deletions cut 6 bases from V and 4 bases from J, with 15 bases between. The CDR3 runs 14 residues. In nucleotides, the CDR3 is TGTGCCAGCAGAGATGCCTCGTACAGCTATGGCTACACCTTC. Translated: CASRDASYSYGYTF.

This clone showed up just once. The chain uses TRBV6-5 and TRBJ2-1; D is perhaps TRBD1 (5 bases). Deletions cut 5 bases from V and 4 bases from J, with 9 bases between. CDR1 is MNHEY, CDR2 SVGAGI, per germline. This CDR3 spans 13 amino acids. CDR3 protein: CASSPPGYNEQFF. CDR3 coding DNA: TGTGCCAGCAGTCCCCCAGGGTACAATGAGCAGTTCTTC.

As DNA, the CDR3 is TGTGCCAGCAGCTTAGACAGGGGACCGGGAAACACCATATATTTT. Encoded protein: CASSLDRGPGNTIYF. This chain connects TRBV5-6 to TRBJ1-3, with TRBD1 identical over 8 bases. CDR1 SGHDT and CDR2 YYEEEE come from the germline V gene. The CDR3 spans 15 residues. V trimming: 2 bases; J trimming: 4 bases; junction bases outside the gene matches: 5.

V and J are TRBV11-2 and TRBJ2-2, with D perhaps matching TRBD1 (5 bases). The germline V gene has CDR1 SGHAT and CDR2 FQNNGV. Trimming shortened V by 4 bases and J by 9 bases, and 15 bases separated the two germline ends. The CDR3 covers 14 residues. DNA of the CDR3: TGTGCCAGCAGCTCAGGGTTGGGCTCCCGGGAGCTGTTTTTT. Its protein is CASSSGLGSRELFF.

This clone was seen a single time. The V gene is TRBV30, the J gene TRBJ2-7; D might be TRBD1 (6 bases). The CDR3 sequence is 14 residues long. V lost 0 bases and J 2 bases, leaving 11 bases between the germline ends. The germline CDR1 and CDR2 sequences are GTSNPN and SVGIG (reference sequence). CDR3 nucleotides: TGTGCCTGGAGTGTACAAGGGGGACCCTACGAGCAGTACTTC. Residues: CAWSVQGGPYEQYF.